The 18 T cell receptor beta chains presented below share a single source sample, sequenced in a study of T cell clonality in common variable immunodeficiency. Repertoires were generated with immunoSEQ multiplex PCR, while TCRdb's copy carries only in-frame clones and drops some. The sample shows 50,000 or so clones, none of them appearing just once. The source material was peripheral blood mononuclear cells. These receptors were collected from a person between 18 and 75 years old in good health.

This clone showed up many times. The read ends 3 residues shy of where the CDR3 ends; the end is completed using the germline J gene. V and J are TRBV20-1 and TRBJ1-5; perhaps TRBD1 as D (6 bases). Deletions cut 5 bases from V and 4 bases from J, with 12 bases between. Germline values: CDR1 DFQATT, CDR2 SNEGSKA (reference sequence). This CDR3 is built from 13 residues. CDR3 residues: CSALGQPNQPQHF. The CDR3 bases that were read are TGCAGTGCTCTAGGACAGCCTAATCAGCCC.

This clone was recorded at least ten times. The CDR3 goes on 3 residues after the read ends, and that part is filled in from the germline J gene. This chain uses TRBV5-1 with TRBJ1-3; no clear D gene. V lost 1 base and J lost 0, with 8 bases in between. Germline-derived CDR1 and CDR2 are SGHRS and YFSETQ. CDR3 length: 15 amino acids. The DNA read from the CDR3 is TGCGCCAGCAGCTTGTCGGGGTTCTCTGGAAACACC. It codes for CASSLSGFSGNT. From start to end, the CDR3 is CASSLSGFSGNTIYF.

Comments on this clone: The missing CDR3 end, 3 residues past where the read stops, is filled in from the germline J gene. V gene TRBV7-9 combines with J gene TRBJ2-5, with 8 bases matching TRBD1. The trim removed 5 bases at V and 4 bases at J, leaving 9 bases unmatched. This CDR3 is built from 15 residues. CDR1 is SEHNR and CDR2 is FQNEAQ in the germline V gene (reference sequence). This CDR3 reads CASSMGQGARETQYF. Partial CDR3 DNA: TGTGCCAGCAGCATGGGGCAGGGGGCTCGAGAGACC.

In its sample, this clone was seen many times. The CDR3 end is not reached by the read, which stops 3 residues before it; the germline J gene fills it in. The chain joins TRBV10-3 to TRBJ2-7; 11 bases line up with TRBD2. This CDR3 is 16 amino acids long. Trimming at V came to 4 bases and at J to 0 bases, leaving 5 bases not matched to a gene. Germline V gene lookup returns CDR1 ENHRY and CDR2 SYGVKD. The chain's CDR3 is CAISGPLAGGSYEQYF. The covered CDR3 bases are TGTGCCATCAGTGGGCCGCTAGCGGGGGGCTCCTACGAG.

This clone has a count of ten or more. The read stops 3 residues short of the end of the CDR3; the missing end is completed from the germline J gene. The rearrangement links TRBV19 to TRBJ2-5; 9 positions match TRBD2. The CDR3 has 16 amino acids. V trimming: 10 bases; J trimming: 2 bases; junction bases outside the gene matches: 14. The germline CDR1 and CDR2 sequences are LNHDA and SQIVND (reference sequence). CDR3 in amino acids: CATLGDSGGEQETQYF. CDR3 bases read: TGTGCCACCCTAGGGGATAGCGGGGGTGAGCAAGAGACC.

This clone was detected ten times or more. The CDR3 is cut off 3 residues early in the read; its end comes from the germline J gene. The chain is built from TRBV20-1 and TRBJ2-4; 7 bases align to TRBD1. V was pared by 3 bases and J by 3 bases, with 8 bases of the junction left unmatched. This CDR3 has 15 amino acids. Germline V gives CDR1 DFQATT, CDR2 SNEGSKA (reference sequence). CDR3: CSARGTGAFKNIQYF. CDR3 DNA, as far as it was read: TGCAGTGCTAGGGGTACAGGGGCCTTCAAAAACATT.

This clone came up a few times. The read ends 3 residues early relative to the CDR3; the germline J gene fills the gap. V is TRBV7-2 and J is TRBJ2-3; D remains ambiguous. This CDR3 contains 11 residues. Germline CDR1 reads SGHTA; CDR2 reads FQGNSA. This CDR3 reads CASSLFSSQYF. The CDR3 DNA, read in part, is TGTGCCAGCAGCTTATTCTCCTCG.

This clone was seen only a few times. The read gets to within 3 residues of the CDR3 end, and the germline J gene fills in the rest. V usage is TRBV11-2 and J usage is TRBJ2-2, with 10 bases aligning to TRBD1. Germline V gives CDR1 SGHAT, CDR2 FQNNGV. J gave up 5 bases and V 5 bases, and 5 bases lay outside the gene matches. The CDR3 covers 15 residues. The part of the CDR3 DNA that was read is TGTGCCAGCAGCCCAGGGACAGGGGTAACCGGGGAG. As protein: CASSPGTGVTGE. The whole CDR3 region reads CASSPGTGVTGELFF.

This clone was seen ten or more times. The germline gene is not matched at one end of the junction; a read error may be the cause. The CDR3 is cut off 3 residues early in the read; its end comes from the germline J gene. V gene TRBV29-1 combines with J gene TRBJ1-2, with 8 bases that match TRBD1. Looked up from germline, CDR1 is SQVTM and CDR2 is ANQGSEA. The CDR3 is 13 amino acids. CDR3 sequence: CSIDRGDNYGYTF. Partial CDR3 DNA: TGCAGCATTGACAGGGGAGATAACTATGGC.

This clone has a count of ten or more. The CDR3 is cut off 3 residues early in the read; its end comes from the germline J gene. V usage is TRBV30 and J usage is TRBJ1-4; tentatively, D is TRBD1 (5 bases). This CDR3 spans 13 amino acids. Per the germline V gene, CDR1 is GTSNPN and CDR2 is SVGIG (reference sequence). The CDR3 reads CAWSVLGGAPLFF. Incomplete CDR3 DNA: TGTGCCTGGAGTGTACTGGGGGGTGCACCA.

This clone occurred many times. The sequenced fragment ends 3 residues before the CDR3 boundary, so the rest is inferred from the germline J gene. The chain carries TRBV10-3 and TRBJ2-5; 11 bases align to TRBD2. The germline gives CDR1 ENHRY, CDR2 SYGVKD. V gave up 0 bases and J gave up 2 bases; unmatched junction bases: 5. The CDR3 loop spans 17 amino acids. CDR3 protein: CAISESILAGVQETQYF. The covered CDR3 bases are TGTGCCATCAGTGAGTCGATACTAGCGGGGGTACAAGAGACC.

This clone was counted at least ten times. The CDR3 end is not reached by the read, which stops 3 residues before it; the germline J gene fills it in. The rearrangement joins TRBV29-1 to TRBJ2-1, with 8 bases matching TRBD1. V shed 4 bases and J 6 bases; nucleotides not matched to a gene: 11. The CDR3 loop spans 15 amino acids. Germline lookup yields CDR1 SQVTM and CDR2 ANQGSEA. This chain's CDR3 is CSVGPDRVLFNEQFF. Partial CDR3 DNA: TGCAGCGTTGGCCCGGACAGGGTCTTGTTCAATGAG.

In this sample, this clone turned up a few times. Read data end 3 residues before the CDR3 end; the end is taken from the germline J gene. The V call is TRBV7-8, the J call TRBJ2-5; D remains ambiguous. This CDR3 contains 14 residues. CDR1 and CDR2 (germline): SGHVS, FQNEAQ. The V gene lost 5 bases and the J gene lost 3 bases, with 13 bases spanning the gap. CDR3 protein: CASSLWARKETQYF. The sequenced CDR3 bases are TGTGCCAGCAGCCTGTGGGCCCGGAAAGAGACC.

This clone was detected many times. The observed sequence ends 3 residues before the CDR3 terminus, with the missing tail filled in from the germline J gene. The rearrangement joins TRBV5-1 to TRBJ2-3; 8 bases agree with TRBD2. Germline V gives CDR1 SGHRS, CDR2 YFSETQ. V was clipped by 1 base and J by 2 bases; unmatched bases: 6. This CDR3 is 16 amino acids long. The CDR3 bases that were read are TGCGCCAGCAGCTTGTCGGGGGGGTACAACACAGATACG. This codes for CASSLSGGYNTDT. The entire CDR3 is CASSLSGGYNTDTQYF.

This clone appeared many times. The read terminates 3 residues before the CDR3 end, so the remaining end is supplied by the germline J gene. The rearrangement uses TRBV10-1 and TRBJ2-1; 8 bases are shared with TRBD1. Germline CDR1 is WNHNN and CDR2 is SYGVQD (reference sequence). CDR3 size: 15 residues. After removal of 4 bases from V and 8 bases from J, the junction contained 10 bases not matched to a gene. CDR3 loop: CASSGSRGRLDEQFF. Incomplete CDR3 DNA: TGCGCCAGCAGTGGAAGCAGGGGGCGTCTGGATGAG.

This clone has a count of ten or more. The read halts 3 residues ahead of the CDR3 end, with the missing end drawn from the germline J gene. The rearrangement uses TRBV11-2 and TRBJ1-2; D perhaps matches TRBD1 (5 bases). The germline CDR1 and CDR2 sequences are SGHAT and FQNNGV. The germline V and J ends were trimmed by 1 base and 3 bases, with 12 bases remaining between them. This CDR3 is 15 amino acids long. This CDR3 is CASSLGDSPHYGYTF. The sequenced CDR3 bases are TGTGCCAGCAGCTTAGGTGACAGCCCCCACTATGGC.

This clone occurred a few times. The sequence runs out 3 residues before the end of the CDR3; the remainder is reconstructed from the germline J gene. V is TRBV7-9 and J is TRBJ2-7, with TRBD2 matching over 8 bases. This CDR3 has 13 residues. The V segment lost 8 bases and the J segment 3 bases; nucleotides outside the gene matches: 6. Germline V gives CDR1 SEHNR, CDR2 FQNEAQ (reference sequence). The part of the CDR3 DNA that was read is TGTGCCAGCGCGCCAAGCGGGGGCTACGAG. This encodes CASAPSGGYE. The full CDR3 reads CASAPSGGYEQYF.

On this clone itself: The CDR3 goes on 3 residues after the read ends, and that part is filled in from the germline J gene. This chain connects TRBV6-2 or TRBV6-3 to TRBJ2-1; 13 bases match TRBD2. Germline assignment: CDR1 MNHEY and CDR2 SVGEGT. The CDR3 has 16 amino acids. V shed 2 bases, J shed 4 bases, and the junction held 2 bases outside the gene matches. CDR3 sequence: CASSYGGLAGYNEQFF. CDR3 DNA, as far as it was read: TGTGCCAGCAGTTACGGGGGACTAGCGGGGTACAATGAG.